This T cell receptor beta chain was identified during a study of blood T cell repertoires in COVID-19 (dated by TCRdb to 2018 to 2020). For context, the study as a whole: Samples from collaborators originated in the United States, Italy and Spain and spanned both the acute and convalescent phases of COVID-19. The prospective study material was composed of cDNA or gDNA derived from T cells, B-cell-depleted T cells, or PBMCs. The dataset comprised deeply sampled blood TCRbeta repertoires from subjects exposed to, actively infected with, or recovered from COVID-19. The repertoires were made available in a free public database intended to serve as a resource for research on the immune response to SARS-CoV-2. Samples were obtained from the ongoing ImmuneRACE study (first 160 participants) and from 1,254 subjects provided by 6 global collaborators. Sample metadata almost always included a de-identified subject ID, COVID-19 status, age in years and sex. HLA class I and class II types, where available, came from metadata supplied by the sample provider rather than from assay-based typing.

Broader findings and caveats from the paper: The quantity of clinical and demographic metadata differed by source and by participant and was supplied without curation.

V lost 0 bases and J lost 3 bases; the stretch between them is 9 bases long. The CDR3 starts with the cysteine, ends with the phenylalanine, and has 15 residues. Left in the record is the CDR3 DNA by itself, 45 bases read in frame from the first base. The germline V gene specifies MRHNA as CDR1 and SNTAGT as CDR2. TCRbeta CDR3 regions were amplified from genomic DNA by means of the immunoSEQ Assay, a bias-controlled multiplex PCR. As for the authors' bioinformatics: The number of nucleated cells in each sample was estimated by amplification of reference gene primers within the assay. To quantify the absolute abundance of each unique TCRbeta CDR3 rearrangement, sequence reads were collapsed and filtered. For each sample, productive Simpson clonality was calculated by taking the square root of Simpson's diversity index across productive rearrangements. In its TCRdb copy, this immuneACCESS table keeps in-frame sequences only and misses some clones. Where compared with another copy, unresolved V genes explain less than half of these, and the others have no known cause. That table supplies the V and J calls and clone size; D and trimming were determined from the DNA. The sample yields around 300,000 clones; 86% were counted once. The top ten clonotypes cover around 3% of the sample.

Each collaborating institution followed its own protocols to collect whole blood in K2EDTA tubes. For TCRbeta analysis, collaborators shipped samples as frozen whole blood, isolated PBMCs, or DNA extracted from either of those sample types. Comments on this clone: Its antigen is unknown. It has no much larger one-base neighbor in the sample; base qualities were not kept.

The sequencing sample was made of peripheral blood. This receptor was identified in a woman in her twenties or thirties with active or convalescent COVID-19. This chain is built from TRBV6-4 and TRBJ1-3, with the D gene uncertain. The CDR3 sequence is CASSDSKADGNTIYF. The DNA sequence is TGTGCCAGCAGTGACTCGAAGGCGGATGGAAACACCATATATTTT.